The 21 T cell receptor beta chains below come from one sample, sequenced in a study of response to subunit inactivated influenza vaccine. TCRdb processed the RT-PCR reads anew with MiXCR; each CDR3 protein has one entry. The data contain some 500,000 distinct CDR3 sequences, approximately 12% of them singletons. This material consisted of PBMCs from blood, taken 40 to 50 days after vaccination. The receptor set was obtained from a man in his forties or fifties who received an inactivated influenza vaccine.

As to this clonotype: A much larger clone differs from this one at a single base, so this may be a read error. This chain joins TRBV12-3 or TRBV12-4 and TRBJ2-7; 8 bases are shared with TRBD2. The J call may be wrong; the DNA end is better matched by TRBJ2-1. The CDR3 totals 13 residues. In DNA form, the CDR3 reads TGTGCCAGCAGCCAGACTAGCGCCTACGAGCAGTTCTTC. It yields the protein CASSQTSAYEQFF.

The CDR3 DNA reads TGCGCCAGCAGCACGGGCAGCGGGAGGCAATTCTACGAGCAGTACTTC. It is translated as CASSTGSGRQFYEQYF. The rearrangement uses TRBV5-1 and TRBJ2-7; TRBD2 matches 9 bases. Trimming removed 4 bases from V and 3 bases from J; junction bases left unmatched: 11. The CDR3 is 16 amino acids. Germline CDR1 and CDR2: SGHRS and YFSETQ.

This clonotype showed up many times. The chain carries TRBV20-1 and TRBJ2-7, with 8 nucleotides matching TRBD1. This CDR3 has 14 residues. Germline V gene data show CDR1 as DFQATT and CDR2 as SNEGSKA (reference sequence). Trimming cost V 4 bases and J 2 bases; bases outside gene matches: 7. The CDR3, as DNA: TGCAGTGCTAACCGACAGGGGTCGACCTACGAGCAGTACTTC. Translating gives CSANRQGSTYEQYF.

Only a few counts were recorded for this clonotype. V and J are TRBV28 and TRBJ2-1, with TRBD2 identical over 9 bases. The germline V gene encodes CDR1 MDHEN and CDR2 SYDVKM. V was clipped by 8 bases and J by 1 base; unmatched bases: 3. The length of the CDR3 is 14 residues. The CDR3 region is CASRAGGSYNEQFF. CDR3 DNA: TGTGCCAGCCGAGCGGGAGGATCCTACAATGAGCAGTTCTTC.

V is TRBV7-2 and J is TRBJ2-5; 9 nucleotides line up with TRBD1. The junction had 5 bases not matched to a gene; V was cut back by 5 bases and J by 4 bases. CDR1 is SGHTA and CDR2 is FQGNSA in the germline V gene. This CDR3 comprises 14 residues. The chain's CDR3 is CASSTNRGRETQYF. The CDR3 bases are TGTGCCAGCAGCACCAACAGGGGGCGAGAGACCCAGTACTTC.

The chain has TRBV7-2 and TRBJ2-7; TRBD1 matches 7 bases. In germline, CDR1 is SGHTA, CDR2 FQGNSA. V shed 5 bases and J 3 bases; nucleotides not matched to a gene: 10. The CDR3 has 15 amino acids. CDR3 nucleotide sequence: TGTGCCAGCAGCGTAACAGGGGACGGTTTCTACGAGCAGTACTTC. It is translated as CASSVTGDGFYEQYF.

About this clonotype: This clone may be a read error of a much larger clone one base away. V gene TRBV7-2 combines with J gene TRBJ2-2; D gene ambiguous. CDR3 length: 13 residues. Deletions cut 0 bases from V and 5 bases from J, with 4 bases between. CDR1 and CDR2 from the germline V gene are SGHTA and FQGNSA. The DNA for the CDR3 is TGTGCCAGCAGCTTAGCGTGGACCGGGGAGCTGTTTTTT. Amino acids: CASSLAWTGELFF.

This clonotype appeared a few times. The chain combines TRBV18 with TRBJ2-5, with 9 bases that match TRBD2. CDR1 is KGHSH and CDR2 is LQKENI in the germline V gene. The CDR3 length is 14 residues. V dropped 0 bases and J dropped 5; count of bases not matched to a gene: 1. Here the CDR3 DNA reads TGTGCCAGCTCACCACCGGGACTAGCCGAGACCCAGTACTTC. Translated: CASSPPGLAETQYF. The entire variable domain, with the rest obtained from reference TRBV18 and TRBJ2-5, is as follows: NAGVMQNPRHLVRRRGQEARLRCSPMKGHSHVYWYRQLPEEGLKFMVYLQKENIIDESGMPKERFSAEFPKEGPSILRIQQVVRGDSAAYFCASSPPGLAETQYFGPGTRLLVL.

The V gene is TRBV25-1, the J gene TRBJ2-1; no clear D gene. V lost 3 bases to trimming and J lost 1 base, with 10 bases between them. This CDR3 spans 15 amino acids. Germline lookup yields CDR1 MGHDK and CDR2 SYGVNS. CDR3 residues: CASSDELLSYNEQFF. CDR3 nucleotides: TGTGCCAGCAGTGACGAACTTCTTTCCTACAATGAGCAGTTCTTC.

This clonotype was found many times. The chain has TRBV20-1 and TRBJ2-7, with TRBD2 as a possible D gene (6 bases). Per the germline V gene, CDR1 is DFQATT and CDR2 is SNEGSKA (reference sequence). The CDR3 totals 12 residues. CDR3 amino acids: CRPSTGGYEQYF. CDR3 nucleotides: TGCAGGCCCTCCACCGGGGGCTACGAGCAGTACTTC.

This clonotype has more than one count but fewer than ten. The chain combines TRBV5-1 with TRBJ2-7, with 10 bases that match TRBD1. V trimming: 4 bases; J trimming: 1 base; junction bases outside the gene matches: 5. The CDR3 extends over 15 amino acids. CDR1 SGHRS and CDR2 YFSETQ come from the germline V gene. DNA for the CDR3: TGCGCCAGCAGCGGAGGGACAGGGGATTCCTACGAGCAGTACTTC. Residues: CASSGGTGDSYEQYF. The variable domain in full, with the rest retrieved from reference TRBV5-1 and TRBJ2-7, is KAGVTQTPRYLIKTRGQQVTLSCSPISGHRSVSWYQQTPGQGLQFLFEYFSETQRNKGNFPGRFSGRQFSNSRSEMNVSTLELGDSALYLCASSGGTGDSYEQYFGPGTRLTVT.

This clonotype turned up a few times. The gene calls are TRBV5-1 and TRBJ2-5, with no clear D. The CDR3 covers 13 residues. V was clipped by 2 bases and J by 7 bases, with 12 bases between them. Germline V gene lookup returns CDR1 SGHRS and CDR2 YFSETQ. The CDR3 loop reads CASSFTSDVTQYF. CDR3 sequence (DNA): TGCGCCAGCAGCTTCACCAGTGATGTGACCCAGTACTTC.

The table lists this clonotype with a few counts. The chain carries TRBV27 and TRBJ2-2; D possibly uses TRBD1 or TRBD2 (6 bases each). This CDR3 spans 15 amino acids. The germline CDR1 and CDR2 sequences are MNHEY and SMNVEV (reference sequence). Trimming pared 4 bases from V and 1 base from J, leaving 10 bases between. CDR3 coding DNA: TGTGCCAGCAGTTCCGGGGGCAGGAACACCGGGGAGCTGTTTTTT. Its translation is CASSSGGRNTGELFF.

The genes are TRBV20-1 and TRBJ2-3; no firm D call. This CDR3 spans 13 amino acids. Germline-derived CDR1 and CDR2 are DFQATT and SNEGSKA (reference sequence). V lost 6 bases to trimming and J lost 2 bases, with 12 bases between them. The DNA for the CDR3 is TGCAGTGCCGTCACGGTAGCCACAGATACGCAGTATTTT. This sequence encodes CSAVTVATDTQYF.

This clonotype has just a few counts. This chain uses TRBV5-1 with TRBJ1-6, with TRBD1 matching 10 bases. V trimming: 4 bases; J trimming: 8 bases; junction bases outside the gene matches: 9. Germline V gene sequence: CDR1 SGHRS, CDR2 YFSETQ. The CDR3 has 16 residues. CDR3 DNA sequence: TGCGCCAGCAGCCTAAGGGACAGGGGTGAGCATTCACCCCTCCACTTT. Its protein is CASSLRDRGEHSPLHF.

The chain links TRBV7-6 to TRBJ2-5, with 7 positions matching TRBD1. Germline V gives CDR1 SGHVS, CDR2 FNYEAQ. Losses at the gene ends were 3 bases for V and 4 bases for J; bases not matched to a gene: 8. The CDR3 runs 15 residues. CDR3: CASSFGTDPGETQYF. For the CDR3, the DNA is TGTGCCAGCAGCTTTGGGACAGACCCTGGAGAGACCCAGTACTTC.

This clonotype was observed a few times. The chain combines TRBV3-1 with TRBJ2-7; the D is unclear. Germline assignment: CDR1 LGHDT and CDR2 YNNKEL (reference sequence). The V and J ends lost 8 bases and 0 bases respectively, with 5 bases between them. This CDR3 has 11 residues. The CDR3 nucleotides are TGTGCCAGCGGATACTCCTACGAGCAGTACTTC. Translating gives CASGYSYEQYF.

The V gene is TRBV6-2 or TRBV6-3, the J gene TRBJ1-1; TRBD1 matches 8 bases. The CDR3 is 16 amino acids. The V and J ends lost 6 bases and 1 base, in that order; junction bases with no gene match: 10. Germline-derived CDR1 and CDR2 are MNHEY and SVGEGT. In DNA, the CDR3 is TGTGCCAGCAGCCTATGGGGGACAGGCGCGAACACTGAAGCTTTCTTT. Its protein is CASSLWGTGANTEAFF.

This chain uses TRBV29-1 with TRBJ2-3; D ambiguous. The V and J ends lost 5 bases and 1 base respectively, with 13 bases between them. Germline CDR1 reads SQVTM; CDR2 reads ANQGSEA. This CDR3 region has 14 residues. In nucleotides, the CDR3 is TGCAGCGTTTTTATTTTTCGGGGCACAGATACGCAGTATTTT. The encoded protein is CSVFIFRGTDTQYF.

The chain is built from TRBV28 and TRBJ2-2; D is uncertain. Germline V gene data show CDR1 as MDHEN and CDR2 as SYDVKM. CDR3 length equals 16 residues. V gave up 5 bases and J gave up 1 base, with 14 bases separating them. The CDR3 is CASSPRQNRNTGELFF. The CDR3 nucleotides are TGTGCCAGCAGTCCCCGGCAGAACAGGAACACCGGGGAGCTGTTTTTT.

This clonotype was observed a handful of times. The chain employs TRBV10-3 and TRBJ1-1; the D is unclear. This CDR3 is built from 12 residues. The germline gives CDR1 ENHRY, CDR2 SYGVKD. The V end lost 0 bases, the J end lost 8 bases, and 7 bases lay between the germline ends. The CDR3 protein is CAISESGYEAFF. The CDR3 DNA reads TGTGCCATCAGTGAGTCGGGTTACGAAGCTTTCTTT.